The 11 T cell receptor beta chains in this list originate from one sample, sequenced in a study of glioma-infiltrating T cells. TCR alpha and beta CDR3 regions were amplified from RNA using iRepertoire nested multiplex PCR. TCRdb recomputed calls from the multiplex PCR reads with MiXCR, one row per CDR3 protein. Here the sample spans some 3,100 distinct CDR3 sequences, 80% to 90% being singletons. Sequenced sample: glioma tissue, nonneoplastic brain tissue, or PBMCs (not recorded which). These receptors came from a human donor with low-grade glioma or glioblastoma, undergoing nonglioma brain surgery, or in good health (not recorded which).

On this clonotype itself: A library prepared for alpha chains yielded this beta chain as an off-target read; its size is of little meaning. CDR3 sequence: CASSPTGVRWRAEGLEQYF. CDR3 in DNA: TGTGCCAGCAGCCCAACGGGGGTGAGGTGGAGGGCCGAGGGTCTCGAGCAGTACTTC. The chain links TRBV7-9 to TRBJ2-7; D might be TRBD2 (6 bases). CDR3 length equals 19 residues. Per germline, CDR1 SEHNR and CDR2 FQNEAQ (reference sequence). Trimming left V 5 bases short and J 6 bases short, with 32 bases between. The variable domain in full, completed from reference TRBV7-9 and TRBJ2-7, reads DTGVSQNPRHKITKRGQNVTFRCDPISEHNRLYWYRQTLGQGPEFLTYFQNEAQLEKSRLLSDRFSAERPKGSFSTLEIQRTEQGDSAMYLCASSPTGVRWRAEGLEQYFGPGTRLTVT.

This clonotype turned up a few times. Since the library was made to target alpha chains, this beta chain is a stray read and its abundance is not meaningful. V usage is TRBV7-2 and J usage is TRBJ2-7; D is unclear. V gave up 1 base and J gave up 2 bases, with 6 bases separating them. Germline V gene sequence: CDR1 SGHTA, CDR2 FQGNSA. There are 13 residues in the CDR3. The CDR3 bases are TGTGCCAGCAGCTTAGTACGGGCCTACGAGCAGTACTTC. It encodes CASSLVRAYEQYF. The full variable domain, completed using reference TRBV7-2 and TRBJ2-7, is GAGVSQSPSNKVTEKGKDVELRCDPISGHTALYWYRQSLGQGLEFLIYFQGNSAPDKSGLPSDRFSAERTGGSVSTLTIQRTQQEDSAVYLCASSLVRAYEQYFGPGTRLTVT.

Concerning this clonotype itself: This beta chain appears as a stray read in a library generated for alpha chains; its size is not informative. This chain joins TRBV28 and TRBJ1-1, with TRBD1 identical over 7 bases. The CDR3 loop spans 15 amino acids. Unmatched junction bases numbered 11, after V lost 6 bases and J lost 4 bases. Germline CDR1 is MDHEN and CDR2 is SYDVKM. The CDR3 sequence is CASSPFTGVSTEAFF. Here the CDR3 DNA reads TGTGCCAGCAGCCCCTTTACAGGGGTTTCCACTGAAGCTTTCTTT.

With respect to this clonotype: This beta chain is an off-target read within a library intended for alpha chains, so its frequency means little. CDR3 protein: CASSSHGGVTEAFF. Written as DNA, the CDR3 is TGTGCCAGCAGTTCACACGGGGGGGTCACTGAAGCTTTCTTT. The V call is TRBV27, the J call TRBJ1-1, with D perhaps matching TRBD1 (5 bases). This CDR3 region has 14 residues. Looked up from germline, CDR1 is MNHEY and CDR2 is SMNVEV (reference sequence). Trimming pared 4 bases from V and 4 bases from J, leaving 13 bases between.

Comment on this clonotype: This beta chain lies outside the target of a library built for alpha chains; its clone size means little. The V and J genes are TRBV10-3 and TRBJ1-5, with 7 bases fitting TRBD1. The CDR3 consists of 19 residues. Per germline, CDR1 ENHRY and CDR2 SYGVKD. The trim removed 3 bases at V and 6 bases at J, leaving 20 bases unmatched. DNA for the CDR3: TGTGCCATCAGTGATTTCAGGGGGATAGGGGGCCAGGGGACTCAGCCCCAGCATTTT. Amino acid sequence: CAISDFRGIGGQGTQPQHF.

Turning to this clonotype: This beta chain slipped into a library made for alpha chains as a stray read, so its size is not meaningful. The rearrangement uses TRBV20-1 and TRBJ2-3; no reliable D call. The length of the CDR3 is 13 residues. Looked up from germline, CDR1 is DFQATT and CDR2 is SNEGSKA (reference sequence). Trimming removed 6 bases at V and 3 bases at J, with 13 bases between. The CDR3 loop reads CSAPPPSTDTQYF. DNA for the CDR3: TGCAGTGCACCTCCCCCGAGTACAGATACGCAGTATTTT.

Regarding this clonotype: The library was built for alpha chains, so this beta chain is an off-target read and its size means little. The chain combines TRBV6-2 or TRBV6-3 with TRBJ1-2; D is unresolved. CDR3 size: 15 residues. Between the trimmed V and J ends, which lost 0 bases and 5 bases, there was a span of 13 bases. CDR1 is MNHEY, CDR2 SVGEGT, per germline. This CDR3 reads CASSYSTLLEYGYTF. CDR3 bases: TGTGCCAGCAGTTACTCGACACTCCTGGAATATGGCTACACCTTC.

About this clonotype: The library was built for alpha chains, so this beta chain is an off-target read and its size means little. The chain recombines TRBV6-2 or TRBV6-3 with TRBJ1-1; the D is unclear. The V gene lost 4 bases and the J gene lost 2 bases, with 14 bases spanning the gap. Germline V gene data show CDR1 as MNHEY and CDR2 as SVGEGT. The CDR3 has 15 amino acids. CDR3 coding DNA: TGTGCCAGCAGTTTAGTCGGCGGCTCCAACACTGAAGCTTTCTTT. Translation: CASSLVGGSNTEAFF.

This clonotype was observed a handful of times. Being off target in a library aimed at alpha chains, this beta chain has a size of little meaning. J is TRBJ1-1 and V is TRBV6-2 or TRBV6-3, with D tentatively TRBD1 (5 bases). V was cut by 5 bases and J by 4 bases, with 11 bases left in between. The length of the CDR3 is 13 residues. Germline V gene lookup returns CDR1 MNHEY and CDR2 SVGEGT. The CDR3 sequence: CASSPTASTEAFF. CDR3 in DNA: TGTGCCAGCAGTCCGACAGCCTCCACTGAAGCTTTCTTT.

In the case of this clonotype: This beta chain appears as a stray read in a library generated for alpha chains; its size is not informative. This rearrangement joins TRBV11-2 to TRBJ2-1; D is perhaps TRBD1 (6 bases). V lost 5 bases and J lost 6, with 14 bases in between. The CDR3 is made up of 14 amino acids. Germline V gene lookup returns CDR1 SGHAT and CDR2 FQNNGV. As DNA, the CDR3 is TGTGCCAGCAGCCTCTTGGGGGACATCAATGAGCAGTTCTTC. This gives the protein CASSLLGDINEQFF.

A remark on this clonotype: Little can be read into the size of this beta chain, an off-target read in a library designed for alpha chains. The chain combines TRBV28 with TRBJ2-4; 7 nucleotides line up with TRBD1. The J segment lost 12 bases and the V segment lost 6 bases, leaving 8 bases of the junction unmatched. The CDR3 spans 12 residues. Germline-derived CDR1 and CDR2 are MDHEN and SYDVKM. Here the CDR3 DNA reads TGTGCCAGCAGGGCGACAGGGAAAGCTCAGTACTTC. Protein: CASRATGKAQYF.